This is a list of T cell receptor beta chains from one sample in a study of T cells in tumors after PD-1 blockade. The data were produced by immunoSEQ multiplex PCR, yet TCRdb's version contains in-frame clones alone and is incomplete. The sample lists 23,000 or so clones; roughly 80% were seen once. The source was PBMCs, collected after anti-PD-1 treatment. These receptors all stem from a human donor with basal cell carcinoma. Each CDR3 is given with its conserved first and last residue. A D gene is named only where the DNA matches it firmly. The size of a clone is reported for some rows only, either as once, few or many, or as a class for expanded clones.

cdr3_aa,cdr3_nt,d_call,v_call,clone_size,j_call
CASSLGEISYNEQFF,TGCGCCAGCAGCTTGGGCGAGATCTCCTACAATGAGCAGTTCTTC,.,TRBV5-1,.,TRBJ2-1
CASRASGGPTSYEQYF,TGCGCCAGCAGGGCTAGCGGGGGGCCGACCTCTTACGAGCAGTACTTC,TRBD2,TRBV5-1,.,TRBJ2-7
CASSRTSPYGYTF,TGTGCCAGCAGTCGGACCTCTCCCTATGGCTACACCTTC,.,TRBV2,.,TRBJ1-2
CSVFKSGLAGGEQFF,TGCAGCGTTTTTAAATCGGGACTAGCGGGCGGTGAGCAGTTCTTC,TRBD2,TRBV29-1,.,TRBJ2-1
CASSYWTGVSGNTIYF,TGTGCCAGCAGCTACTGGACAGGGGTTTCTGGAAACACCATATATTTT,TRBD1,TRBV7-9,once,TRBJ1-3
CASSLAGIANTEAFF,TGCGCCAGCAGCTTGGCCGGGATTGCGAACACTGAAGCTTTCTTT,.,TRBV5-1,few,TRBJ1-1
CASSLDGRTNTEAFF,TGTGCCAGCAGCTTAGACGGACGGACCAACACTGAAGCTTTCTTT,.,TRBV7-8,once,TRBJ1-1
CAISESLGTGKANEQFF,TGTGCCATCAGTGAGTCCCTTGGGACAGGGAAAGCCAATGAGCAGTTCTTC,TRBD1,TRBV10-3,.,TRBJ2-1
CASSLPGAGTEAFF,TGCGCCAGCAGTCTTCCAGGGGCGGGAACTGAAGCTTTCTTT,.,TRBV5-1,.,TRBJ1-1
CASSEYSRDTEAFF,TGTGCCAGCAGTGAATATAGCAGGGACACTGAAGCTTTCTTT,.,TRBV25-1,.,TRBJ1-1
CASTIWQDNQPQHF,TGTGCCAGCACCATCTGGCAGGACAATCAGCCCCAGCATTTT,.,TRBV6-5,.,TRBJ1-5
CAGRCEATNEKLFF,TGTGCCGGCCGATGCGAGGCAACTAATGAAAAACTGTTTTTT,.,TRBV27,.,TRBJ1-4
CASSYRYRQGGGYTF,TGTGCCAGCAGTTACCGATACCGCCAGGGCGGTGGCTACACCTTC,.,TRBV6-5,.,TRBJ1-2
CASRRTLNPTDTQYF,TGCGCCAGCCGGAGGACCCTCAATCCCACAGATACGCAGTATTTT,.,TRBV10-1,once,TRBJ2-3
CASSPGLAGGVSIQYF,TGCGCCAGCAGCCCGGGACTAGCGGGGGGTGTGAGCATTCAGTACTTC,TRBD2,TRBV5-1,.,TRBJ2-4
CASSQPQGRNSPLHF,TGTGCCAGCAGCCAACCTCAGGGGCGGAATTCACCCCTCCACTTT,.,TRBV4-2,.,TRBJ1-6
CASSYAGNYSPLHF,TGTGCCAGCAGTTACGCAGGAAACTATTCACCCCTCCACTTT,.,TRBV6-2/TRBV6-3,.,TRBJ1-6
CSVVDRDFGEQYF,TGCAGCGTTGTAGACAGGGATTTTGGCGAGCAGTACTTC,TRBD1,TRBV29-1,once,TRBJ2-7
CASSSRILHGEQFF,TGTGCCAGCAGCTCCCGAATATTACATGGTGAGCAGTTCTTC,.,TRBV3-1/TRBV3-2,.,TRBJ2-1
CASSFGLAGGETQYF,TGTGCCAGCAGCTTCGGACTAGCGGGGGGAGAGACCCAGTACTTC,TRBD2,TRBV5-8,.,TRBJ2-5
CAWSVLGHTPTKNTEAFF,TGTGCCTGGAGTGTACTCGGTCACACCCCGACAAAGAACACTGAAGCTTTCTTT,.,TRBV30,.,TRBJ1-1
CASSQSPGSNTEAFF,TGCGCCAGCAGCCAATCTCCGGGGTCGAACACTGAAGCTTTCTTT,.,TRBV4-1,.,TRBJ1-1
CASHIASGSYNEQFF,TGTGCCAGCCACATTGCCAGCGGATCCTACAATGAGCAGTTCTTC,.,TRBV6-5,.,TRBJ2-1
CASQTTGADEKLFF,TGTGCCAGCCAAACCACAGGGGCAGATGAAAAACTGTTTTTT,TRBD1,TRBV6-5,.,TRBJ1-4
CASSDSAGGPNEQFF,TGTGCCAGCAGTGACTCGGCGGGGGGGCCGAATGAGCAGTTCTTC,TRBD2,TRBV6-4,.,TRBJ2-1
CASKSDMGGSYNEQFF,TGTGCCAGCAAATCAGACATGGGGGGCTCCTACAATGAGCAGTTCTTC,.,TRBV2,.,TRBJ2-1
CASSLTLTGGETQYF,TGTGCCAGCAGCTTAACCCTGACAGGGGGAGAGACCCAGTACTTC,TRBD1,TRBV11-2,.,TRBJ2-5
CASRETGVRGNSPLHF,TGTGCCAGCAGGGAAACAGGGGTGAGGGGGAATTCACCCCTCCACTTT,TRBD1,TRBV6-1,.,TRBJ1-6
CASSFRTANYGYTF,TGTGCCAGCAGCTTTCGGACTGCTAACTATGGCTACACCTTC,.,TRBV5-6,.,TRBJ1-2
CASRAGQGGEQYF,TGTGCCTCTAGGGCGGGGCAAGGCGGCGAGCAGTACTTC,.,TRBV7-9,few,TRBJ2-7
CASSPRTGEYEQYF,TGTGCCAGCAGCCCGAGGACAGGGGAGTACGAGCAGTACTTC,TRBD1,TRBV5-4,few,TRBJ2-7
CAIAGEHEQFF,TGTGCCATCGCAGGGGAACATGAGCAGTTCTTC,.,TRBV10-3,.,TRBJ2-1